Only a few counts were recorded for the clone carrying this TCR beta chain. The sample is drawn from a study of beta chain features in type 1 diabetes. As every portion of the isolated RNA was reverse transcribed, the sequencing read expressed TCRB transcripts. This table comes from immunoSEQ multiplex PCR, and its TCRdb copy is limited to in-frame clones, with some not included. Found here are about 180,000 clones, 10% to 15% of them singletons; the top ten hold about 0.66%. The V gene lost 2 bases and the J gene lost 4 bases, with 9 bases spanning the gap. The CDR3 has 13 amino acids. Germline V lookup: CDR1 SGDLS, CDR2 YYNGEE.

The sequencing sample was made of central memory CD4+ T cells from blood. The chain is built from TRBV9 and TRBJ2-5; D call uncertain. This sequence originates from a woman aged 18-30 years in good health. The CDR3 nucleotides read TGTGCCAGCAGCGTGAGTGCCTTAGAGACCCAGTACTTC. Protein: CASSVSALETQYF.